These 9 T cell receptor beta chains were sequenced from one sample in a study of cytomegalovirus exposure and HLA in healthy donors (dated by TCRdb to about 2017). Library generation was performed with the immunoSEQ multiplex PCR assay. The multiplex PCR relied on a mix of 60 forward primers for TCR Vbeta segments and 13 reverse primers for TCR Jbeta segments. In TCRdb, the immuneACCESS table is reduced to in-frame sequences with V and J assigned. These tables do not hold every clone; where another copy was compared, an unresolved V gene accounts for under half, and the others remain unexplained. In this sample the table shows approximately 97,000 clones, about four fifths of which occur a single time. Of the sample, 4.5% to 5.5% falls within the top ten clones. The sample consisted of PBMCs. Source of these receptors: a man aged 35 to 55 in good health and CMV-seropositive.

The CDR3 loop is CASSPSSGGYEQYF. CDR3 bases: TGTGCCAGTAGTCCTTCTAGCGGGGGTTACGAGCAGTACTTC. This rearrangement joins TRBV19 to TRBJ2-7; 10 nucleotides align to TRBD2. Unmatched junction bases numbered 5, after V lost 5 bases and J lost 4 bases. Germline CDR1 is LNHDA and CDR2 is SQIVND (reference sequence). CDR3 length: 14 residues.

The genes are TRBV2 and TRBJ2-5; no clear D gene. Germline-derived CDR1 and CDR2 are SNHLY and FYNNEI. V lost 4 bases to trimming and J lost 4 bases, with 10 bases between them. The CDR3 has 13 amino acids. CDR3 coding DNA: TGTGCCAGCAGTGTCCCAGTGCCAGAGACCCAGTACTTC. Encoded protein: CASSVPVPETQYF.

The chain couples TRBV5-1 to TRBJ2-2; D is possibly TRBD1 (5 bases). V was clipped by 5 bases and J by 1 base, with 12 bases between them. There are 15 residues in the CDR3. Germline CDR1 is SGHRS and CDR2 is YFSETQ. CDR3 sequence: CASSDSTGNTGELFF. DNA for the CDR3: TGCGCCAGCAGTGACTCCACAGGGAACACCGGGGAGCTGTTTTTT.

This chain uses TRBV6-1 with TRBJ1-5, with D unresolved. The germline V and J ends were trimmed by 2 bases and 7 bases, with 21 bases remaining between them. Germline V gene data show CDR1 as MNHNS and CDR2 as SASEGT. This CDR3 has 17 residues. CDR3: CASSEYLTIGNGQPQHF. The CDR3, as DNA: TGTGCCAGCAGTGAATATTTAACAATCGGAAACGGGCAGCCCCAGCATTTT.

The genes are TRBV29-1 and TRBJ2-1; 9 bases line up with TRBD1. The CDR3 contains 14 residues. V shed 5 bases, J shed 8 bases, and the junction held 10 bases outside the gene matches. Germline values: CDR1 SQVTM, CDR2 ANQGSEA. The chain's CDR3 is CSVTGTGFLDEQFF. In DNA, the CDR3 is TGCAGCGTTACCGGGACAGGGTTCCTGGATGAGCAGTTCTTC.

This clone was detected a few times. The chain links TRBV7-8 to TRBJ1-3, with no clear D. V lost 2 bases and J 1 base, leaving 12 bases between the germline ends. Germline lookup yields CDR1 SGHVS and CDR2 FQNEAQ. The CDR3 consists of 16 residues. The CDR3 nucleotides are TGTGCCAGCAGCTTACCACCCCGAGAATCTGGAAACACCATATATTTT. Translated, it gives CASSLPPRESGNTIYF.

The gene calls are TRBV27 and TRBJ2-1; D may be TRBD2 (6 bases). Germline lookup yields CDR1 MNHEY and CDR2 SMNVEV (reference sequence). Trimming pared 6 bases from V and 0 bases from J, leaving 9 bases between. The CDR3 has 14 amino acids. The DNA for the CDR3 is TGTGCCAGCAGATTAGCGGTCTCCTACAATGAGCAGTTCTTC. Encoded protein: CASRLAVSYNEQFF.

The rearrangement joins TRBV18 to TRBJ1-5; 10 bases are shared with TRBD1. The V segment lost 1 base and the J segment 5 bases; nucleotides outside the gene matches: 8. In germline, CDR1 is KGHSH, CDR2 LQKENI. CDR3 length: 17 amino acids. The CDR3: CASSPLVSGTGDQPQHF. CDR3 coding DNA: TGTGCCAGCTCACCACTAGTCTCCGGGACAGGGGATCAGCCCCAGCATTTT.

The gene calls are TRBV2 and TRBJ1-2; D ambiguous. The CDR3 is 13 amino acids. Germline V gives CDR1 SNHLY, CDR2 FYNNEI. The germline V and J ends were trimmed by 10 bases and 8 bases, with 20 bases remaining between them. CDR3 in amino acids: CAIGSISGGGYTF. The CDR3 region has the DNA TGTGCCATCGGGTCTATTAGCGGAGGGGGCTACACCTTC.